This T cell receptor beta chain originates from a study of blood T cell repertoires in COVID-19 (dated by TCRdb to the early 2020s). With regard to the full study: The collaborator samples originated in the United States, Italy and Spain and spanned the acute and convalescent phases of COVID-19. The samples were drawn from the first 160 participants of the ongoing ImmuneRACE study and from under 1,500 subjects provided by 6 global collaborators. The repertoires were released in a freely available public database intended as a resource for research on the immune response to SARS-CoV-2. Deeply sampled blood TCRbeta repertoires from subjects exposed to, actively infected with, or recovered from COVID-19 were included in the dataset. Nearly every sample came with metadata listing a de-identified subject ID, COVID-19 status, age in years and sex. HLA class I and class II types, where available, came from metadata supplied by the sample provider rather than from assay-based typing. The prospective study material was composed of cDNA or gDNA derived from T cells, B-cell-depleted T cells, or PBMCs.

Study-level results and caveats: Clinical and demographic metadata were provided uncurated, with the amount varying by source and participant.

Turning to this clone: Its specific antigen is unknown. Base-call qualities are not available, and no considerably larger clone is one nucleotide away.

One collaborating source in Seattle enrolled patients during active infection and followed them longitudinally through the course of disease. The collaborating institutions used their own protocols to collect whole blood in K2EDTA tubes. Collaborator samples were shipped for TCRbeta analysis as frozen whole blood, isolated PBMCs, or DNA extracted from either sample type. TCRbeta CDR3 regions were amplified from genomic DNA by means of the immunoSEQ Assay, a bias-controlled multiplex PCR. The study's own analysis went as follows. The number of nucleated cells in each sample was estimated from the amplification of reference gene primers within the assay. To quantify the absolute abundance of each unique TCRbeta CDR3 rearrangement, sequence reads were collapsed and filtered. For each sample, productive Simpson clonality was calculated as the square root of Simpson's diversity index over productive rearrangements. This immuneACCESS table, as held by TCRdb, lists in-frame sequences with V and J called but not all clones. Of the missing ones, under half trace to an unresolved V gene in checked studies; the others have no known cause. V, J and clone size were drawn from that table, and D and trimming were deduced from the DNA. A total of roughly 150,000 clones appear in this sample, over 75% of them only once. The ten largest clonotypes hold approximately 7% of the sample.

Cut back by 1 base and 7 bases, the V and J ends lie 11 bases apart. CDR1 and CDR2 are drawn from the germline V gene: SGHDN, FVKESK. Including cysteine and phenylalanine, the CDR3 has 15 amino acids. CDR3 DNA is the only sequence kept; it has 45 bases, read in frame from the first base. The chain joins TRBV14 to TRBJ1-6, with an unclear D gene assignment. This clonotype was obtained from an elderly man with COVID-19, enrolled during active disease. The source material was peripheral blood. The nucleotides are TGTGCCAGCAGCCAAGGAAAACTCAAGAATTCACCCCTCCACTTT. This sequence encodes CASSQGKLKNSPLHF.